These 21 T cell receptor beta chains originate from one sample sequenced in a study of beta chain features in type 1 diabetes. Every isolated RNA sample was fully reverse transcribed, so sequencing captured expressed TCRB transcripts. The repertoire was sequenced with immunoSEQ multiplex PCR; TCRdb's copy has only in-frame clones and lacks some. The sample holds hundreds of thousands of clones, approximately 12% seen once. The sequenced sample consisted of naive CD4+ T cells from blood. The receptors shown here come from a young man in good health.

This clone occurred a few times. This sequence joins TRBV7-9 and TRBJ1-6, with D perhaps matching TRBD1 (6 bases). Germline-derived CDR1 and CDR2 are SEHNR and FQNEAQ (reference sequence). This CDR3 is built from 15 residues. The V and J ends lost 5 bases and 9 bases respectively, with 17 bases between them. This chain's CDR3 is CASSLSTGWGSPLHF. DNA of the CDR3: TGTGCCAGCAGCCTTTCAACAGGGTGGGGTTCACCCCTCCACTTT. Drawing the rest from reference TRBV7-9 and TRBJ1-6, the complete variable domain is DTGVSQNPRHKITKRGQNVTFRCDPISEHNRLYWYRQTLGQGPEFLTYFQNEAQLEKSRLLSDRFSAERPKGSFSTLEIQRTEQGDSAMYLCASSLSTGWGSPLHFGNGTRLTVT.

V and J are TRBV7-8 and TRBJ2-7, with 9 bases aligning to TRBD2. After removal of 1 base from V and 4 bases from J, the junction contained 11 bases not matched to a gene. Germline V CDR1 and CDR2: SGHVS, FQNEAQ. The CDR3 is 17 amino acids. The CDR3 region has the DNA TGTGCCAGCAGCTTAGTGCTCTCGGAGCGGGGGGCTTACGAGCAGTACTTC. It encodes CASSLVLSERGAYEQYF.

The chain uses TRBV2 and TRBJ2-7; D possibly corresponds to TRBD1 (6 bases). Germline V gives CDR1 SNHLY, CDR2 FYNNEI. The germline V and J ends were trimmed by 5 bases and 7 bases, with 15 bases remaining between them. The CDR3 consists of 13 residues. The CDR3 loop is CASSLRTVREQYF. In nucleotides, the CDR3 is TGTGCCAGCAGTCTACGGACAGTTCGGGAGCAGTACTTC.

The V and J genes are TRBV10-3 and TRBJ2-3, with 15 bases that match TRBD2. The CDR3 is made up of 16 amino acids. Germline V gene lookup returns CDR1 ENHRY and CDR2 SYGVKD. J gave up 3 bases and V 5 bases, and 3 bases lay outside the gene matches. The CDR3 nucleotides are TGTGCCATCAGTTCCGGGACTAGCGGGAGGACAGATACGCAGTATTTT. Translation: CAISSGTSGRTDTQYF.

The chain has TRBV5-1 and TRBJ1-1; the match to TRBD1 covers 8 bases. V lost 2 bases, J lost 1 base, and 4 bases stayed unmatched. The CDR3 is 15 amino acids. Germline V gives CDR1 SGHRS, CDR2 YFSETQ. The CDR3 sequence is CASSLPDRGNTEAFF. The CDR3 DNA is TGCGCCAGCAGCTTACCCGACAGGGGGAACACTGAAGCTTTCTTT.

The gene calls are TRBV4-2 and TRBJ2-2; 7 positions agree with TRBD1. The CDR3 has 16 residues. V lost 3 bases and J lost 4; bases outside the gene matches: 8. The V gene's germline CDR1 is LGHNA and CDR2 YNFKEQ. The CDR3 loop reads CASSHNTGASTGELFF. In DNA, the CDR3 is TGTGCCAGCAGCCACAATACAGGGGCTTCCACCGGGGAGCTGTTTTTT.

This rearrangement joins TRBV19 to TRBJ2-6; D not resolved. Per the germline V gene, CDR1 is LNHDA and CDR2 is SQIVND (reference sequence). The CDR3 is made up of 16 amino acids. V gave up 1 base and J gave up 0 bases, with 7 bases separating them. The chain's CDR3 is CASSIVASSGANVLTF. The CDR3 DNA is TGTGCCAGTAGTATAGTTGCGAGCTCTGGGGCCAACGTCCTGACTTTC.

The chain employs TRBV5-1 and TRBJ2-3, with D maybe TRBD2 (5 bases). The CDR3 consists of 16 residues. Germline CDR1 and CDR2: SGHRS and YFSETQ. V gave up 0 bases and J gave up 0 bases, with 11 bases separating them. In DNA form, the CDR3 reads TGCGCCAGCAGCTTGGCCCTTAGCGCTAGCACAGATACGCAGTATTTT. It translates to CASSLALSASTDTQYF.

The rearrangement joins TRBV10-3 to TRBJ1-1; no clear D gene. The V end was cut by 3 bases, the J end by 4 bases, with 15 bases between. Per germline, CDR1 ENHRY and CDR2 SYGVKD. CDR3 length: 15 residues. CDR3 DNA: TGTGCCATCAGTGATCAGGTCCCCTCTGTCACTGAAGCTTTCTTT. Translated, it gives CAISDQVPSVTEAFF.

This chain uses TRBV27 with TRBJ2-4; TRBD1 is a possible D gene (5 bases). The CDR3 is made up of 15 amino acids. Germline V gene data show CDR1 as MNHEY and CDR2 as SMNVEV (reference sequence). Trimming removed 4 bases from V and 1 base from J, with 11 bases in between. The DNA of the CDR3 is TGTGCCAGCAGTTCGGTGGGGCGCGCCAAAAACATTCAGTACTTC. This sequence encodes CASSSVGRAKNIQYF.

The V and J genes are TRBV28 and TRBJ2-7; TRBD2 is a possible D gene (7 bases). CDR1 is MDHEN and CDR2 is SYDVKM in the germline V gene. Trimming took off 6 bases at V and 4 bases at J, with 19 bases between the two ends. The CDR3 covers 15 residues. Here the CDR3 reads CASSGIGGRLYEQYF. The CDR3 DNA reads as TGTGCCAGCAGCGGCATCGGGGGGCGTCTTTACGAGCAGTACTTC. The full variable domain, completed using reference TRBV28 and TRBJ2-7, is DVKVTQSSRYLVKRTGEKVFLECVQDMDHENMFWYRQDPGLGLRLIYFSYDVKMKEKGDIPEGYSVSREKKERFSLILESASTNQTSMYLCASSGIGGRLYEQYFGPGTRLTVT.

This clone was observed a handful of times. This chain uses TRBV29-1 with TRBJ2-2, with 10 bases identical to TRBD1. Germline lookup yields CDR1 SQVTM and CDR2 ANQGSEA. V trimming: 6 bases; J trimming: 7 bases; junction bases outside the gene matches: 5. The CDR3 is 13 residues long. The CDR3 DNA is TGCAGCGTCGGACAGGGGGGTGGCGGGGAGCTGTTTTTT. Translated: CSVGQGGGGELFF.

This clone was observed a handful of times. The V gene is TRBV28, the J gene TRBJ1-1; 9 bases are a match to TRBD1. This CDR3 is 14 amino acids long. Trimming took 9 bases from V and 8 from J; bases not matched to a gene: 13. CDR1 and CDR2 (germline): MDHEN, SYDVKM. This CDR3 is CASSTQGAPEEAFF. CDR3 sequence (DNA): TGTGCCAGTTCGACACAGGGGGCCCCGGAGGAAGCTTTCTTT.

The rearrangement links TRBV6-5 to TRBJ2-7; 10 nucleotides align to TRBD2. V gave up 6 bases and J gave up 3 bases; unmatched junction bases: 8. CDR1 is MNHEY and CDR2 is SVGAGI in the germline V gene. The CDR3 loop spans 15 amino acids. The CDR3 coding sequence is TGTGCCAGCAGGGACACCGGGACTAGCGTCTACGAGCAGTACTTC. Its translation is CASRDTGTSVYEQYF.

J is TRBJ2-7 and V is TRBV29-1, with 9 bases lining up with TRBD1. The CDR3 consists of 15 residues. The V and J ends lost 3 bases and 5 bases, in that order; junction bases with no gene match: 11. The germline V gene has CDR1 SQVTM and CDR2 ANQGSEA. Written as DNA, the CDR3 is TGCAGCGTTGAGGGAGGGGGGACAGGGCGGCACGAGCAGTACTTC. Protein: CSVEGGGTGRHEQYF.

This clone was seen a handful of times. The J gene is TRBJ1-5, the V gene TRBV9, with D perhaps matching TRBD1 (5 bases). The CDR3 contains 15 residues. Germline CDR1 reads SGDLS; CDR2 reads YYNGEE. Between the trimmed V and J ends, which lost 0 bases and 5 bases, there was a span of 12 bases. CDR3 coding DNA: TGTGCCAGCAGCGTAGGGCAGGGCTTTGATCAGCCCCAGCATTTT. This translates into CASSVGQGFDQPQHF.

This clone showed up just a few times. Other nucleotide sequences from this sample produce the same CDR3. V usage is TRBV5-1 and J usage is TRBJ2-5; D unclear. V lost 0 bases to trimming and J lost 5 bases, with 8 bases between them. CDR1 is SGHRS and CDR2 is YFSETQ in the germline V gene. The CDR3 has 13 residues. CDR3 sequence reads: CASSLAVRETQYF. The CDR3 nucleotides are TGCGCCAGCAGCTTGGCCGTCAGGGAGACCCAGTACTTC.

There are a few counts of this clone. V is TRBV30 and J is TRBJ2-6, with 9 bases matching TRBD2. V lost 3 bases to trimming and J lost 4 bases; unmatched junction nucleotides: 16. CDR3 length: 19 amino acids. Germline assignment: CDR1 GTSNPN and CDR2 SVGIG (reference sequence). CDR3 in DNA: TGTGCCTGGAGCGACGATGATTCTAGCGGGGTTAGGGGGGCCAACGTCCTGACTTTC. It encodes CAWSDDDSSGVRGANVLTF.

This clone showed up just a few times. The rearrangement uses TRBV7-9 and TRBJ1-2; the D is unclear. The CDR3 is made up of 10 amino acids. Germline CDR1 reads SEHNR; CDR2 reads FQNEAQ (reference sequence). Trimming left V 5 bases short and J 8 bases short, with 6 bases between. CDR3: CASSPNGYTF. Written as DNA, the CDR3 is TGTGCCAGCAGCCCTAACGGCTACACCTTC.

This rearrangement joins TRBV7-2 to TRBJ2-5, with 8 bases that match TRBD2. Germline CDR1 is SGHTA and CDR2 is FQGNSA. V shed 5 bases, J shed 4 bases, and the junction held 9 bases outside the gene matches. CDR3 size: 15 residues. The DNA for the CDR3 is TGTGCCAGCAGCCATCCCGGACTAGCTCGAGAGACCCAGTACTTC. As protein: CASSHPGLARETQYF.

This clone was observed a few times. This chain uses TRBV9 with TRBJ1-6, with D possibly TRBD1 on 6 matching bases. Germline V CDR1 and CDR2: SGDLS, YYNGEE. This CDR3 contains 15 residues. V dropped 0 bases and J dropped 5 bases, with 9 bases sitting between them. The CDR3 sequence is CASSVGAGDNSPLHF. CDR3 sequence (DNA): TGTGCCAGCAGCGTAGGGGCAGGGGATAATTCACCCCTCCACTTT.